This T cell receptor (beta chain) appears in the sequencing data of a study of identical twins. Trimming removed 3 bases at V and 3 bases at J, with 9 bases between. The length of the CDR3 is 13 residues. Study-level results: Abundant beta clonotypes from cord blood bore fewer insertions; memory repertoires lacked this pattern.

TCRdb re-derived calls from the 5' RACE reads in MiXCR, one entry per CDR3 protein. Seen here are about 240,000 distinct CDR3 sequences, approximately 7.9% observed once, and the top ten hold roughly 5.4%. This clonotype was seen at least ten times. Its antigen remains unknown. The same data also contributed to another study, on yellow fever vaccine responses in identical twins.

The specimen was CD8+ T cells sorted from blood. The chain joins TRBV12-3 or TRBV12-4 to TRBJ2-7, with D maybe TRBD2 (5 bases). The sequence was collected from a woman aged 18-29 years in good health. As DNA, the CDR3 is TGTGCCAGCAGTTTTGGGCGGGTCTACGAGCAGTACTTC. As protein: CASSFGRVYEQYF.